Each of the 22 T cell receptor beta chains below was sequenced from the same sample in a study of shared clonotypes between healthy human individuals. Using immunoSEQ multiplex PCR, the repertoire was profiled, and TCRdb retains in-frame clones only, with some absent. This table holds about 1.1 million clones, approximately 80% found once. Material: memory CD4+ T cells from PBMCs. Subset in this sample: CD45RA-negative fraction. These receptor sequences come from a man between 18 and 29 years old in good health. Some clones in this sample may be carry-over from other donors' samples.

This clone turned up a few times. The gene calls are TRBV2 and TRBJ2-1; TRBD2 matches at 7 bases. Germline assignment: CDR1 SNHLY and CDR2 FYNNEI. This CDR3 is 13 amino acids long. The ends lost 4 bases at V and 10 bases at J; junction bases unmatched: 7. CDR3 DNA sequence: TGTGCCAGCAGTGGGGGAGGGGCCATCGAGCAGTTCTTC. This codes for CASSGGGAIEQFF. The entire variable domain, with the rest obtained from reference TRBV2 and TRBJ2-1, is as follows: EPEVTQTPSHQVTQMGQEVILRCVPISNHLYFYWYRQILGQKVEFLVSFYNNEISEKSEIFDDQFSVERPDGSNFTLKIRSTKLEDSAMYFCASSGGGAIEQFFGPGTRLTVL.

The chain combines TRBV15 with TRBJ2-7; D perhaps matches TRBD1 (6 bases). The length of the CDR3 is 15 residues. In germline, CDR1 is LNHNV, CDR2 YYDKDF (reference sequence). V lost 4 bases and J lost 2, with 15 bases in between. CDR3 sequence: CATSTATGTPYEQYF. As DNA, the CDR3 is TGTGCCACCAGCACAGCCACAGGGACCCCCTACGAGCAGTACTTC.

The rearrangement joins TRBV11-2 to TRBJ1-1; D uncertain. The germline V gene has CDR1 SGHAT and CDR2 FQNNGV. The CDR3 runs 13 residues. Trimming stripped 5 bases from V and 6 bases from J, with 13 bases between. The CDR3 sequence is CASSTAPLAEAFF. CDR3 nucleotide sequence: TGTGCCAGCAGCACAGCCCCGTTGGCTGAAGCTTTCTTT.

The chain joins TRBV28 to TRBJ2-2; maybe TRBD1 (5 bases). V lost 6 bases to trimming and J lost 5 bases, with 13 bases between them. The CDR3 sequence is 14 residues long. CDR1 is MDHEN and CDR2 is SYDVKM in the germline V gene. The CDR3 is CASSQGGGTGELFF. The CDR3 nucleotides read TGTGCCAGCAGCCAGGGCGGCGGTACCGGGGAGCTGTTTTTT.

The rearrangement uses TRBV7-2 and TRBJ1-2; 11 nucleotides match TRBD1. The CDR3 totals 16 residues. The ends lost 0 bases at V and 8 bases at J; junction bases unmatched: 8. Germline assignment: CDR1 SGHTA and CDR2 FQGNSA. The CDR3 DNA reads TGTGCCAGCAGCTTAGCCCCGGACAGGGGGCGTGGCGGCTACACCTTC. Its translation is CASSLAPDRGRGGYTF.

The rearrangement links TRBV29-1 to TRBJ1-5; no clear D gene. The germline V and J ends were trimmed by 4 bases and 0 bases, with 7 bases remaining between them. Germline V gives CDR1 SQVTM, CDR2 ANQGSEA. The CDR3 covers 13 residues. CDR3: CSVAGSSNQPQHF. In nucleotides, the CDR3 is TGCAGCGTTGCCGGTAGTAGCAATCAGCCCCAGCATTTT.

The table lists this clone with a count of one. The J gene is TRBJ2-3, the V gene TRBV7-9, with 7 bases fitting TRBD2. This CDR3 comprises 13 residues. CDR1 is SEHNR and CDR2 is FQNEAQ in the germline V gene (reference sequence). With V trimmed by 1 base and J by 8 bases, 3 bases remained unmatched. The CDR3 loop reads CASSLDPSGTQYF. The CDR3 DNA reads TGTGCCAGCAGCTTAGACCCTAGCGGTACGCAGTATTTT.

The V and J genes are TRBV15 and TRBJ2-5; D is ambiguous. Trimming stripped 2 bases from V and 2 bases from J, with 6 bases between. The CDR3 is 13 residues long. Germline CDR1 is LNHNV and CDR2 is YYDKDF (reference sequence). The CDR3 here is CATSRTTQETQYF. As DNA, the CDR3 is TGTGCCACCAGCAGAACTACACAAGAGACCCAGTACTTC.

This clone was observed a handful of times. The CDR3 spells CASSSTGGHTEAFF. CDR3 nucleotide sequence: TGTGCCAGCAGCTCAACCGGGGGACACACTGAAGCTTTCTTT. V usage is TRBV11-1 and J usage is TRBJ1-1; tentative D call: TRBD1 (5 bases). The germline CDR1 and CDR2 sequences are SGHAT and FQDESV (reference sequence). V lost 4 bases and J lost 3, with 12 bases in between. The length of the CDR3 is 14 residues.

The V gene is TRBV4-1, the J gene TRBJ1-1, with 12 bases fitting TRBD1. Per the germline V gene, CDR1 is MGHRA and CDR2 is YSYEKL. The junction had 4 bases not matched to a gene; V was cut back by 2 bases and J by 3 bases. The CDR3 totals 16 residues. The CDR3 is CASSQKGQGADTEAFF. The CDR3 DNA sequence: TGCGCCAGCAGCCAAAAGGGACAGGGGGCGGACACTGAAGCTTTCTTT.

J is TRBJ1-5 and V is TRBV30; 9 bases map to TRBD1. Germline trimming cut 0 bases from V and 3 bases from J; bases unmatched to any gene: 9. This CDR3 has 17 residues. Germline V lookup: CDR1 GTSNPN, CDR2 SVGIG (reference sequence). DNA of the CDR3: TGTGCCTGGAGTGTACAATTGGGACAGGGTGCCAATCAGCCCCAGCATTTT. The encoded protein is CAWSVQLGQGANQPQHF.

The CDR3 here is CASSLVEGQAVFF. The CDR3 DNA reads as TGTGCCAGCAGCTTAGTAGAAGGACAGGCTGTGTTTTTT. This chain uses TRBV7-9 with TRBJ1-4; TRBD1 matches at 7 bases. The germline V gene encodes CDR1 SEHNR and CDR2 FQNEAQ (reference sequence). The CDR3 totals 13 residues. The V and J ends lost 1 base and 15 bases, in that order; junction bases with no gene match: 8.

This chain connects TRBV27 to TRBJ1-1; maybe TRBD1 (5 bases). V gave up 6 bases and J gave up 0 bases, with 14 bases separating them. The germline gives CDR1 MNHEY, CDR2 SMNVEV (reference sequence). This CDR3 is 15 amino acids long. The CDR3 reads CASRIRWGMNTEAFF. For the CDR3, the DNA is TGTGCCAGCAGGATCCGTTGGGGGATGAACACTGAAGCTTTCTTT.

V gene TRBV9 combines with J gene TRBJ2-6, with D possibly TRBD2 on 7 matching bases. V lost 4 bases and J lost 2, with 13 bases in between. This CDR3 comprises 16 residues. The germline V gene encodes CDR1 SGDLS and CDR2 YYNGEE. The DNA for the CDR3 is TGTGCCAGCAGCCTAGGGGGGAGGGCTGGGGCCAACGTCCTGACTTTC. It translates to CASSLGGRAGANVLTF.

This clone was observed at least ten times. In DNA form, the CDR3 reads TGCGCCAGCAGCTTGGAGGCTAGCGGATACAATGAGCAGTTCTTC. As protein: CASSLEASGYNEQFF. The V gene is TRBV5-1, the J gene TRBJ2-1, with 7 bases fitting TRBD2. The CDR3 is 15 amino acids. Germline assignment: CDR1 SGHRS and CDR2 YFSETQ. V trimming: 0 bases; J trimming: 4 bases; junction bases outside the gene matches: 4.

Ten or more counts support this clone. The rearrangement uses TRBV28 and TRBJ1-4; 10 bases match TRBD1. Germline assignment: CDR1 MDHEN and CDR2 SYDVKM. This CDR3 comprises 16 residues. Trimming took 6 bases from V and 7 from J; bases not matched to a gene: 11. The DNA for the CDR3 is TGTGCCAGCAGGGGGACAGGGGTGGCCCGCGGTGAAAAACTGTTTTTT. Protein product: CASRGTGVARGEKLFF.

This chain joins TRBV7-2 and TRBJ2-2, with D possibly matching TRBD1 (5 bases). V was clipped by 5 bases and J by 2 bases, with 18 bases between them. The length of the CDR3 is 17 residues. From germline, CDR1 is SGHTA and CDR2 FQGNSA. In nucleotides, the CDR3 is TGTGCCAGCAGCCACGCATTGGGGCCTCACAACACCGGGGAGCTGTTTTTT. Residues: CASSHALGPHNTGELFF. The full variable domain, its missing parts supplied by reference TRBV7-2 and TRBJ2-2, is GAGVSQSPSNKVTEKGKDVELRCDPISGHTALYWYRQSLGQGLEFLIYFQGNSAPDKSGLPSDRFSAERTGGSVSTLTIQRTQQEDSAVYLCASSHALGPHNTGELFFGEGSRLTVL.

The genes are TRBV5-1 and TRBJ2-1; D ambiguous. This CDR3 contains 15 residues. The germline CDR1 and CDR2 sequences are SGHRS and YFSETQ. Deletions cut 1 base from V and 5 bases from J, with 13 bases between. CDR3 bases: TGCGCCAGCAGCTTGTATCCGGCAGCCAACAATGAGCAGTTCTTC. Protein: CASSLYPAANNEQFF.

This clone was observed a few times. Within the sample, other DNA sequences also encode this same CDR3. V usage is TRBV6-5 and J usage is TRBJ1-3; tentatively, D is TRBD1 (5 bases). Trimming stripped 6 bases from V and 0 bases from J, with 9 bases between. CDR3 length: 14 residues. Germline loops: CDR1 MNHEY, CDR2 SVGAGI. CDR3 bases: TGTGCCAGCAGCCCCGGGACCTCTGGAAACACCATATATTTT. Translation gives CASSPGTSGNTIYF.

CDR3 DNA sequence: TGTGCCAGTAGTATAGTTGGGAGCACAGATACGCAGTATTTT. Its translation is CASSIVGSTDTQYF. The chain has TRBV19 and TRBJ2-3; D gene uncertain. The germline CDR1 and CDR2 sequences are LNHDA and SQIVND (reference sequence). The CDR3 is 14 residues long. Trimming stripped 1 base from V and 0 bases from J, with 5 bases between.

The gene calls are TRBV5-6 and TRBJ1-4, with D possibly matching TRBD1 (5 bases). The V gene lost 1 base and the J gene lost 7 bases, with 14 bases spanning the gap. Per the germline V gene, CDR1 is SGHDT and CDR2 is YYEEEE. The CDR3 has 15 amino acids. The CDR3 region has the DNA TGTGCCAGCAGCTTGTCGGGGACTCCCGGTGAAAAACTGTTTTTT. As protein: CASSLSGTPGEKLFF.

On this clone itself: The same CDR3 is also encoded by other DNA sequences in this sample. The chain joins TRBV18 to TRBJ2-3; perhaps TRBD2 as D (6 bases). V lost 3 bases to trimming and J lost 3 bases, with 7 bases between them. CDR1 is KGHSH and CDR2 is LQKENI in the germline V gene. The CDR3 sequence is 13 residues long. This CDR3 reads CASSPSGTDTQYF. CDR3 nucleotide sequence: TGTGCCAGCTCACCTAGCGGAACAGATACGCAGTATTTT.